This T cell receptor beta chain is drawn from a study of cytomegalovirus exposure and HLA in healthy donors. As to this clone: Its antigen is undetermined.

PCR used 60 Vbeta primers and 13 Jbeta primers. Measured with immunoSEQ multiplex PCR; TCRdb has only the in-frame clones, and not every one. Of about 120,000 clones detected, around 81% appear once; the ten largest clones hold 3.9%. The germline V gene encodes CDR1 MNHNS and CDR2 SASEGT. V lost 6 bases and J lost 3; bases outside the gene matches: 5. The CDR3 has 14 amino acids. Notes on the study in general: Earlier findings revealed that most TCR beta V segments proved productive either about 90% or about 30% of the time. Analyses of presence/absence relied on an assumption of roughly uniform sequencing depth across donors. Rarity marked most TCR sequences, yet some public TCRs occurred in many donors.

This TCR came from a woman in her thirties in good health and CMV-seronegative. Sequenced input: PBMCs. V and J are TRBV6-1 and TRBJ1-3; 7 bases align to TRBD1. The CDR3 is CASSLDRVGNTIYF. The CDR3 DNA reads as TGTGCCAGCAGCCTCGACAGGGTTGGAAACACCATATATTTT.